This T cell receptor beta chain comes out of a study of T cells after yellow fever vaccination. The study, taken as a whole, reports: Re-detected after boosting: most primary clones, 96% of CD4 and about 89% of CD8. A small proportion of clonotypes was detected in both the CD4 and CD8 compartments.

Germline loops: CDR1 KGHDR, CDR2 SFDVKD. The CDR3 is 14 residues long. V was clipped by 5 bases and J by 4 bases, with 13 bases between them. As for this clonotype: Its antigen is not known.

TCR cDNA was made by 5'RACE template switching, adding a universal primer site and UMIs. TCRdb recomputed calls from the 5' RACE reads with MiXCR, one row per CDR3 protein. The table includes about 210,000 distinct CDR3 sequences, approximately 3% detected once. The genes are TRBV24-1 and TRBJ1-2, with D perhaps matching TRBD1 (5 bases). The sample in question was CD4+ T cells sorted from PBMCs, obtained 10 days after the yellow fever booster vaccination. This TCR derives from a man younger than 30 who received the YFV17D yellow fever vaccine. The CDR3 DNA is TGTGCCACCAGTGCACAGACAGAAACCTATGGCTACACCTTC. Translated: CATSAQTETYGYTF.